The next 10 T cell receptor beta chains were all read from a single sample in a study of blood T cell repertoires in COVID-19. The table came from immunoSEQ multiplex PCR; TCRdb's copy has only in-frame clones and leaves some out. The repertoire has about 53,000 clones, 70% to 90% of them found once; the top ten carry approximately 2.6%. The specimen was peripheral blood. These receptors all stem from an older man with acute or convalescent COVID-19.

CDR3 in amino acids: CASSWGGQGHNQPQHF. For the CDR3, the DNA is TGTGCCAGCAGCTGGGGGGGACAGGGACACAATCAGCCCCAGCATTTT. The chain recombines TRBV5-5 with TRBJ1-5; 9 bases align to TRBD1. V lost 3 bases and J lost 3; bases outside the gene matches: 7. This CDR3 has 16 residues. The V gene's germline CDR1 is SGHKS and CDR2 YYEKEE (reference sequence).

This chain links TRBV19 with TRBJ1-5, with TRBD1 matching 9 bases. The CDR3 loop spans 15 amino acids. J was trimmed by 6 bases and V by 6 bases; bases with no gene match: 9. Germline V lookup: CDR1 LNHDA, CDR2 SQIVND (reference sequence). In DNA form, the CDR3 reads TGTGCCAGTAGCCCCTGGGCACAGGGGGCTCAGCCCCAGCATTTT. Translated: CASSPWAQGAQPQHF. Complete variable domain (other parts from reference TRBV19 and TRBJ1-5): DGGITQSPKYLFRKEGQNVTLSCEQNLNHDAMYWYRQDPGQGLRLIYYSQIVNDFQKGDIAEGYSVSREKKESFPLTVTSAQKNPTAFYLCASSPWAQGAQPQHFGDGTRLSIL.

The chain uses TRBV7-3 and TRBJ2-2; 9 nucleotides match TRBD1. J was trimmed by 7 bases and V by 5 bases; bases with no gene match: 5. This CDR3 contains 14 residues. CDR1 and CDR2 from the germline V gene are SGHTA and FQGTGA. CDR3 bases: TGTGCCAGCAGCGAACAGGGGGCGAGCGGGGAGCTGTTTTTT. Translation gives CASSEQGASGELFF. Full variable domain (outside the CDR3, taken from reference TRBV7-3 and TRBJ2-2): GAGVSQTPSNKVTEKGKYVELRCDPISGHTALYWYRQSLGQGPEFLIYFQGTGAADDSGLPNDRFFAVRPEGSVSTLKIQRTERGDSAVYLCASSEQGASGELFFGEGSRLTVL.

In this sample, this clone turned up a few times. The chain employs TRBV24-1 and TRBJ1-6; 9 bases align to TRBD1. Germline lookup yields CDR1 KGHDR and CDR2 SFDVKD. CDR3 size: 21 residues. V shed 0 bases, J shed 3 bases, and the junction held 14 bases outside the gene matches. CDR3 sequence reads: CATSDLVPGQGPDYYNSPLHF. CDR3 in DNA: TGTGCCACCAGTGATTTGGTCCCTGGACAGGGGCCAGATTACTATAATTCACCCCTCCACTTT.

This clone came up a few times. V usage is TRBV28 and J usage is TRBJ1-5, with D hard to call. This CDR3 has 14 residues. Germline CDR1 and CDR2: MDHEN and SYDVKM. V was cut by 5 bases and J by 1 base, with 9 bases left in between. The CDR3 DNA is TGTGCCAGCAGTCAGGCAGGAAGCAATCAGCCCCAGCATTTT. It specifies CASSQAGSNQPQHF.

J is TRBJ2-7 and V is TRBV10-3, with D hard to call. Trimming took off 3 bases at V and 0 bases at J, with 6 bases between the two ends. The CDR3 has 13 amino acids. The germline V gene encodes CDR1 ENHRY and CDR2 SYGVKD. CDR3 in DNA: TGTGCCATCAGTGATACAGACTCCTACGAGCAGTACTTC. This sequence encodes CAISDTDSYEQYF.

CDR3 amino acids: CASSPTSTDTQYF. CDR3 in DNA: TGTGCCAGCTCACCTACAAGCACAGATACGCAGTATTTT. V gene TRBV18 combines with J gene TRBJ2-3; D gene ambiguous. CDR3 length: 13 residues. Germline loops: CDR1 KGHSH, CDR2 LQKENI. Trimming pared 3 bases from V and 0 bases from J, leaving 4 bases between.

The V call is TRBV7-9, the J call TRBJ1-1; D is ambiguous. The V end lost 5 bases, the J end lost 4 bases, and 14 bases lay between the germline ends. CDR1 SEHNR and CDR2 FQNEAQ come from the germline V gene (reference sequence). There are 14 residues in the CDR3. In DNA form, the CDR3 reads TGTGCCAGCAGCCCCAATGCGATTCTCACTGAAGCTTTCTTT. Translation gives CASSPNAILTEAFF.

The rearrangement uses TRBV6-5 and TRBJ2-2; 7 nucleotides align to TRBD2. Germline lookup yields CDR1 MNHEY and CDR2 SVGAGI. The V and J ends lost 4 bases and 6 bases, in that order; junction bases with no gene match: 8. The CDR3 consists of 15 residues. Here the CDR3 reads CASSSGGFNSGELFF. CDR3 coding DNA: TGTGCCAGCAGTTCCGGGGGGTTTAATTCCGGGGAGCTGTTTTTT.

The chain combines TRBV6-5 with TRBJ1-6, with D possibly TRBD1 on 5 matching bases. Germline CDR1 MNHEY, CDR2 SVGAGI. Trimming removed 5 bases at V and 2 bases at J, with 10 bases between. The CDR3 length is 15 residues. CDR3: CASSREGPYNSPLHF. In DNA, the CDR3 is TGTGCCAGCAGTCGGGAGGGGCCCTATAATTCACCCCTCCACTTT.